The TCR beta chain described here comes from a study of tumor-infiltrating lymphocytes in oesophageal squamous cell carcinoma. TCRdb reprocessed the PCR reads with MiXCR, giving one entry per CDR3 protein. The sample consists of about 10,000 distinct CDR3 sequences, 50% to 65% of them appearing once. Germline V CDR1 and CDR2: SGHAT, FQNNGV. The CDR3 totals 14 residues. After removal of 6 bases from V and 1 base from J, the junction contained 6 bases not matched to a gene. This clonotype is medium-sized in the sample. This receptor was obtained from a male donor with esophageal squamous cell carcinoma. The specimen sequenced was esophageal tumor tissue. This chain uses TRBV11-2 with TRBJ2-7; TRBD1 matches 7 bases. This chain's CDR3 is CASSRDRDSYEQYF. CDR3 bases: TGTGCCAGCAGTCGTGACAGGGATTCCTACGAGCAGTACTTC.